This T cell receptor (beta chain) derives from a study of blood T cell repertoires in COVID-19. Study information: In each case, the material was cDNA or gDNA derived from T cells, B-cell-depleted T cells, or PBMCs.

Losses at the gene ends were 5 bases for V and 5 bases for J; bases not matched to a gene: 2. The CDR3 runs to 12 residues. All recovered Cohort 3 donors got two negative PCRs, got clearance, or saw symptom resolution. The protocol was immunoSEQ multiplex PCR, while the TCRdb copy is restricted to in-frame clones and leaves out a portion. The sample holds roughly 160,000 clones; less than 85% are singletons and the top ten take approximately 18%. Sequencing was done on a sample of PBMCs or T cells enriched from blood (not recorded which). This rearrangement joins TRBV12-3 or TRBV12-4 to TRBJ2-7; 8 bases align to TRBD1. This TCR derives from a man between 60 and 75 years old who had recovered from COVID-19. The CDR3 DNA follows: TGTGCCAGCAGTCCGGGACAGGACGAGCAGTACTTC. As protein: CASSPGQDEQYF.